The 13 T cell receptor beta chains below come from one sample, sequenced in a study of cytomegalovirus exposure and HLA in healthy donors. The primer mix had 60 Vbeta and 13 Jbeta primers. Profiling relied on immunoSEQ multiplex PCR, and the TCRdb table lists in-frame clones only, not all of them. Counted here are about 140,000 clones, around 80% occurring once; the ten biggest clones make up approximately 3.2%. Sample: PBMCs. These receptors all stem from a man aged 18 to 29 in good health and CMV-seropositive.

This chain joins TRBV19 and TRBJ1-3; D is unclear. Trimming pared 6 bases from V and 0 bases from J, leaving 12 bases between. Per germline, CDR1 LNHDA and CDR2 SQIVND (reference sequence). CDR3 length equals 15 residues. Written as DNA, the CDR3 is TGTGCCAGTAGAAAAGGCGACAACTCTGGAAACACCATATATTTT. The encoded protein is CASRKGDNSGNTIYF. The full variable domain, with the rest looked up from reference TRBV19 and TRBJ1-3, is DGGITQSPKYLFRKEGQNVTLSCEQNLNHDAMYWYRQDPGQGLRLIYYSQIVNDFQKGDIAEGYSVSREKKESFPLTVTSAQKNPTAFYLCASRKGDNSGNTIYFGEGSWLTVV.

The gene calls are TRBV11-3 and TRBJ2-7; unclear D gene. The germline V and J ends were trimmed by 5 bases and 7 bases, with 12 bases remaining between them. The CDR3 sequence is 12 residues long. The V gene's germline CDR1 is SGHNT and CDR2 YENEEA. The CDR3 DNA is TGTGCCAGCAGCCATACTGGTCGGGAGCAGTACTTC. As protein: CASSHTGREQYF.

The chain combines TRBV19 with TRBJ1-2, with D uncertain. The CDR3 runs 13 residues. V was shortened by 5 bases and J by 0 bases, with 7 bases between the two germline ends. Germline CDR1 LNHDA, CDR2 SQIVND (reference sequence). The DNA of the CDR3 is TGTGCCAGTAGTGAGACAACTAACTATGGCTACACCTTC. As protein: CASSETTNYGYTF.

The count of this clone is one. J is TRBJ2-7 and V is TRBV11-2, with 13 nucleotides matching TRBD2. This CDR3 is 16 amino acids long. The germline V gene encodes CDR1 SGHAT and CDR2 FQNNGV. The J segment lost 2 bases and the V segment lost 5 bases, leaving 6 bases of the junction unmatched. In nucleotides, the CDR3 is TGTGCCAGCAGCAACCGGGGACTAGCGGGGACCTACGAGCAGTACTTC. It translates to CASSNRGLAGTYEQYF.

The chain joins TRBV2 to TRBJ1-5; D remains unclear. The CDR3 runs to 15 residues. V lost 2 bases to trimming and J lost 1 base, with 9 bases between them. Germline V lookup: CDR1 SNHLY, CDR2 FYNNEI. The CDR3 region has the DNA TGTGCCAGCAGTGAAAGAGGACTAAGCAATCAGCCCCAGCATTTT. Protein: CASSERGLSNQPQHF.

This rearrangement joins TRBV9 to TRBJ2-1; 14 bases map to TRBD2. J gave up 4 bases and V 5 bases, and 14 bases lay outside the gene matches. Germline assignment: CDR1 SGDLS and CDR2 YYNGEE. CDR3 size: 19 residues. CDR3 protein: CASSFGLAGGGVSYNEQFF. As DNA, the CDR3 is TGTGCCAGCAGTTTCGGACTAGCGGGAGGAGGGGTGAGTTACAATGAGCAGTTCTTC.

The chain combines TRBV7-9 with TRBJ1-2; D call uncertain. This CDR3 comprises 13 residues. The V gene lost 5 bases and the J gene lost 4 bases, with 11 bases spanning the gap. Germline V CDR1 and CDR2: SEHNR, FQNEAQ (reference sequence). The CDR3: CASSQAEAYGYTF. In DNA form, the CDR3 reads TGTGCCAGCAGCCAGGCGGAGGCCTATGGCTACACCTTC.

The J gene is TRBJ2-1, the V gene TRBV19; TRBD2 agrees at 7 bases. With V trimmed by 5 bases and J by 5 bases, 15 bases remained unmatched. This CDR3 region has 17 residues. Germline loops: CDR1 LNHDA, CDR2 SQIVND (reference sequence). CDR3 sequence: CASSPPLANNPNNEQFF. CDR3 coding DNA: TGTGCCAGTAGTCCACCACTAGCGAACAATCCTAACAATGAGCAGTTCTTC.

The gene calls are TRBV18 and TRBJ2-5, with a weak D call TRBD1 (5 bases). The CDR3 spans 17 residues. Trimming took 4 bases from V and 2 from J, leaving 20 bases between them. Germline CDR1 KGHSH, CDR2 LQKENI. The CDR3 loop is CASSQRSATARQETQYF. The CDR3, as DNA: TGTGCCAGCTCACAACGGTCGGCGACAGCTAGACAAGAGACCCAGTACTTC.

The chain employs TRBV18 and TRBJ1-1, with D possibly being TRBD1 (5 bases). V lost 7 bases to trimming and J lost 2 bases, with 11 bases between them. CDR1 is KGHSH, CDR2 LQKENI, per germline. The CDR3 runs to 13 residues. CDR3 coding DNA: TGTGCCAGCTTACCGACAGCAAACACTGAAGCTTTCTTT. This encodes CASLPTANTEAFF. Full variable domain (missing parts from reference TRBV18 and TRBJ1-1): NAGVMQNPRHLVRRRGQEARLRCSPMKGHSHVYWYRQLPEEGLKFMVYLQKENIIDESGMPKERFSAEFPKEGPSILRIQQVVRGDSAAYFCASLPTANTEAFFGQGTRLTVV.

V and J are TRBV4-1 and TRBJ2-7, with 10 bases lining up with TRBD2. The CDR3 runs 15 residues. V lost 2 bases, J lost 1 base, and 2 bases stayed unmatched. In germline, CDR1 is MGHRA, CDR2 YSYEKL. The DNA for the CDR3 is TGCGCCAGCAGCCAACTAGCGGGAGTATCCTACGAGCAGTACTTC. As protein: CASSQLAGVSYEQYF.

The V and J genes are TRBV6-5 and TRBJ2-1, with 12 positions matching TRBD2. Germline values: CDR1 MNHEY, CDR2 SVGAGI. The CDR3 extends over 16 amino acids. With 4 bases clipped from V and 3 bases from J, the junction kept 4 bases outside the gene matches. The DNA for the CDR3 is TGTGCCAGCAGTTCCGGACTAGCGGGACTCTACAATGAGCAGTTCTTC. Protein sequence: CASSSGLAGLYNEQFF.

In regard to this clone: At one boundary the junction diverges from the germline segment, which might be a read error. The V and J genes are TRBV6-1 and TRBJ1-2; no clear D. CDR1 is MNHNS, CDR2 SASEGT, per germline. The CDR3 is made up of 13 amino acids. CDR3: CASSKASWEGYTF. CDR3 in DNA: TGTGCCAGCAGTAAAGCCAGTTGGGAGGGCTACACCTTC.